This T cell receptor beta chain was identified in a study of a mutant IDH1 vaccine in newly diagnosed glioma (dated by TCRdb to about 2021). Study-level background: Of the approximately 35 treated patients, 62.5% were male and around 38% were female, and a mean age of approximately 40 years was recorded. Prior to enrollment, patients had been given standard therapy consisting of radiotherapy alone, temozolomide alone, or radiochemotherapy with temozolomide, with the combination given to most patients. Six visits were used for peripheral blood collection: V03 (baseline), V05, V07, V10, V12 and V13. Longitudinal TCRB deep sequencing was performed for 20 to 25 treated patients wherever samples were available for exploratory analyses. Here is what the overall study found, with its caveats: PBMC samples for TCRB deep sequencing were selected based on availability. Pseudoprogression seemed to be unrelated to changes in the top peripheral T cell clonotypes found by TCRB sequencing. The authors stated that sample limitations prevented analyses of patient blood samples from being reproduced. Immune responses induced by the vaccine were seen in 90% to 95% of patients across multiple MHC alleles.

CDR3 length: 19 amino acids, cysteine to phenylalanine. Only the CDR3 DNA stays, 57 bases, in frame from base 1. Ends trimmed: V by 3 bases, J by 4 bases; bases unmatched to a gene: 14. The CDR1 and CDR2 encoded by the germline V gene are SGDLS and YYNGEE. About this clone itself: No cognate antigen has been identified for it. It has no much larger one-base neighbor in the sample; base qualities were not kept.

Explained via the paper, the time point label denotes: baseline, week 1 (first vaccination visit). The treatment or condition label, read with the paper, signifies: pre-vaccination baseline after standard-of-care therapy. The donors had newly diagnosed IDH1-mutant astrocytomas of WHO grade 3 or 4 that showed loss of nuclear ATRX. The samples were drawn from NOA16, a multicentre, single-arm, open-label phase I trial in Germany that tested a mutant IDH1 peptide vaccine in humans for the first time. For immunogenicity testing, the blood drawn at visit V03 was used as the baseline sample. Genomic DNA for TCRB sequencing was isolated from EDTA blood with the DNeasy Blood and Tissue Kit. Library creation used the immunoSEQ multiplex PCR assay. Rearranged TCR beta chain sequences were amplified using the hsTCRB Kit according to the manufacturer's protocol. TCRB libraries were sequenced on an Illumina MiSeq. Regarding the original processing steps: Demultiplexing, trimming and gene mapping were performed with the kit vendor's proprietary platform. TCRdb re-hosts the immuneACCESS table, in-frame sequences only. Its copies lack some clones; in the studies checked, an unresolved V gene accounts for under half of them, and the cause for the rest is not known. Clone size and V and J calls were adopted from that table, with D and trimming inferred from the DNA. Counted in this sample were about 59,000 clones; 91% of them appeared once. The top ten clones comprise roughly 2.5% of the sample.

Here the sequenced sample was PBMCs, taken from a glioma patient treated with radiotherapy, temozolomide or both. The V and J genes are TRBV9 and TRBJ2-3; 13 bases in the middle match TRBD2. The sequence was obtained from a man aged 50-60 years with glioma. The sequenced DNA: TGTGCCAGCAGCGCCACTAGCGGGGGGGCTGGAAGAGGCTCAGATACGCAGTATTTT. It translates as CASSATSGGAGRGSDTQYF.